This T cell receptor beta chain stems from a study of graft-versus-host responses after intestinal transplantation. This CDR3 has 14 residues. Looked up from germline, CDR1 is LNHDA and CDR2 is SQIVND (reference sequence). V lost 6 bases and J 5 bases, leaving 14 bases between the germline ends. TCRdb keeps only in-frame clones here, not all; method: immunoSEQ multiplex PCR. The top ten clones hold 1.6% of a sample with more than 55,000 clones, around 90% of them seen once. The specimen comprised PBMCs, sampled 26 days after transplant. The chain recombines TRBV19 with TRBJ1-5; a possible D gene is TRBD1 (6 bases). This clonotype was sampled from a human patient who received an intestinal transplant, so some T cells may come from the graft donor. Here the CDR3 DNA reads TGTGCCAGTAGCCAGCGGGACACAGATCAGCCCCAGCATTTT. Amino acids: CASSQRDTDQPQHF.